This T cell receptor (beta chain) was sequenced for a study of cytomegalovirus exposure and HLA in healthy donors. The study's findings and limits: Sequencing likely produced, as an artifact, a cluster of highly shared sequence variants. An apparent linkage of common viral pathogens to several of the most significant clusters emerged in a later analysis. Follow-up analysis later connected one missense variant in DCLRE1C with trimming of TCR beta V- and J-genes. Reports showed the classifier diagnosing cytomegalovirus status with high specificity and sensitivity.

PCR amplification relied on 60 Vbeta primers (plus 13 Jbeta primers). Data came from immunoSEQ multiplex PCR; TCRdb stores just in-frame clones and leaves some out. This table holds over 150,000 clones, around 75% found once. CDR3 length: 14 residues. With 10 bases removed from V and 3 bases from J, the gap between germline ends came to 16 bases. From germline, CDR1 is MNHEY and CDR2 SVGAGI. With respect to this clone: Its antigen is as yet unknown.

Sequencing input: PBMCs. V is TRBV6-5 and J is TRBJ2-1, with D perhaps TRBD1 (5 bases). This receptor was taken from a male donor in good health and CMV-seronegative. The CDR3 is CATTQGYGYNEQFF. CDR3 nucleotides: TGTGCCACCACCCAGGGCTATGGCTACAATGAGCAGTTCTTC.